These 26 T cell receptor beta chains were all obtained from the same sample, sequenced in a study of blood T cell repertoires in COVID-19. The repertoire was sequenced with immunoSEQ multiplex PCR; TCRdb's copy has only in-frame clones and lacks some. The sample includes about 190,000 clones, approximately 80% of them seen just once. The material sequenced was peripheral blood. The receptor set was obtained from a man aged 45-65 years who had recovered from COVID-19.

The chain employs TRBV12-3 or TRBV12-4 and TRBJ2-1; D perhaps matches TRBD1 (6 bases). CDR3 length: 12 amino acids. V was shortened by 6 bases and J by 9 bases, with 12 bases between the two germline ends. CDR3 in DNA: TGTGCCAGCAGCAACAGGGTGAGTGAGCAGTTCTTC. It is translated as CASSNRVSEQFF.

The rearrangement uses TRBV5-4 and TRBJ2-7, with 7 nucleotides matching TRBD1. The CDR3 is 13 residues long. CDR1 and CDR2 (germline): SGHNT, YYREEE (reference sequence). V trimming: 0 bases; J trimming: 5 bases; junction bases outside the gene matches: 2. The CDR3 loop reads CASSLGQGNEQYF. For the CDR3, the DNA is TGTGCCAGCAGCTTGGGACAGGGCAACGAGCAGTACTTC.

The chain is built from TRBV11-2 and TRBJ2-7; 12 bases agree with TRBD2. This CDR3 has 16 amino acids. V gave up 3 bases and J gave up 7 bases; unmatched junction bases: 10. The germline gives CDR1 SGHAT, CDR2 FQNNGV. CDR3 sequence reads: CASSFASGRASGEQYF. The DNA of the CDR3 is TGTGCCAGCAGCTTCGCTAGCGGGAGGGCCTCGGGTGAGCAGTACTTC.

This chain joins TRBV28 and TRBJ2-2; 7 bases line up with TRBD2. Germline V gene lookup returns CDR1 MDHEN and CDR2 SYDVKM. V shed 6 bases and J 0 bases; nucleotides not matched to a gene: 10. CDR3 length: 17 amino acids. The CDR3 protein is CASSVRAAGANTGELFF. CDR3 DNA: TGTGCCAGCAGCGTAAGGGCGGCGGGAGCGAACACCGGGGAGCTGTTTTTT.

This clone was counted only a few times. V and J are TRBV7-2 and TRBJ1-6; the match to TRBD1 covers 8 bases. The germline CDR1 and CDR2 sequences are SGHTA and FQGNSA. The CDR3 consists of 16 residues. V shed 3 bases, J shed 8 bases, and the junction held 9 bases outside the gene matches. The CDR3 region has the DNA TGTGCCAGCAGCTTTCAGCCCGGGACAGGTTATTCACCCCTCCACTTT. Its protein product is CASSFQPGTGYSPLHF.

The chain has TRBV15 and TRBJ1-3, with D perhaps TRBD1 (6 bases). The CDR3 has 17 residues. Germline-derived CDR1 and CDR2 are LNHNV and YYDKDF (reference sequence). The V end was cut by 5 bases, the J end by 0 bases, with 17 bases between. CDR3 loop: CATSGGRTAISGNTIYF. Written as DNA, the CDR3 is TGTGCCACCAGCGGAGGCAGGACAGCCATCTCTGGAAACACCATATATTTT.

The chain is built from TRBV7-9 and TRBJ1-4, with D uncertain. The CDR3 loop spans 16 amino acids. Trimming took off 1 base at V and 8 bases at J, with 17 bases between the two ends. CDR1 SEHNR and CDR2 FQNEAQ come from the germline V gene (reference sequence). CDR3 region: CASSLGNAEGNEKLFF. In DNA, the CDR3 is TGTGCCAGCAGCTTAGGTAATGCGGAGGGAAACGAAAAACTGTTTTTT. Looking up the rest from reference TRBV7-9 and TRBJ1-4 gives the full variable domain: DTGVSQNPRHKITKRGQNVTFRCDPISEHNRLYWYRQTLGQGPEFLTYFQNEAQLEKSRLLSDRFSAERPKGSFSTLEIQRTEQGDSAMYLCASSLGNAEGNEKLFFGSGTQLSVL.

The chain recombines TRBV19 with TRBJ2-1, with 12 bases that match TRBD2. The CDR3 spans 17 residues. Germline lookup yields CDR1 LNHDA and CDR2 SQIVND (reference sequence). After removal of 4 bases from V and 2 bases from J, the junction contained 6 bases not matched to a gene. The chain's CDR3 is CASSTPSGRAPYNEQFF. DNA for the CDR3: TGTGCCAGTAGTACCCCTAGCGGGAGGGCCCCCTACAATGAGCAGTTCTTC. The full variable domain, its missing parts supplied by reference TRBV19 and TRBJ2-1, is DGGITQSPKYLFRKEGQNVTLSCEQNLNHDAMYWYRQDPGQGLRLIYYSQIVNDFQKGDIAEGYSVSREKKESFPLTVTSAQKNPTAFYLCASSTPSGRAPYNEQFFGPGTRLTVL.

As for this clone: Distinct nucleotide sequences in the sample also encode this CDR3. This chain uses TRBV28 with TRBJ2-7; no definite D call. CDR3 size: 14 residues. Germline lookup yields CDR1 MDHEN and CDR2 SYDVKM. The germline V and J ends were trimmed by 3 bases and 2 bases, with 11 bases remaining between them. CDR3 in amino acids: CASSFPGGAYEQYF. CDR3 nucleotides: TGTGCCAGCAGTTTCCCCGGCGGAGCCTACGAGCAGTACTTC.

This clone was observed a handful of times. Other DNA sequences of this sample code for an identical CDR3. The rearrangement joins TRBV4-1 to TRBJ2-7; D is uncertain. V was cut by 0 bases and J by 0 bases, with 12 bases left in between. Per germline, CDR1 MGHRA and CDR2 YSYEKL. The CDR3 has 16 amino acids. The CDR3 loop reads CASSQDYPGSSYEQYF. The DNA of the CDR3 is TGCGCCAGCAGCCAAGATTACCCAGGCAGCTCCTACGAGCAGTACTTC.

CDR3: CASSDETGFSYEQYF. CDR3 nucleotides: TGTGCCAGCAGTGACGAGACAGGATTCTCCTACGAGCAGTACTTC. The gene calls are TRBV6-1 and TRBJ2-7; maybe TRBD1 (6 bases). The CDR3 covers 15 residues. Germline V gene data show CDR1 as MNHNS and CDR2 as SASEGT. Trimming took off 3 bases at V and 0 bases at J, with 12 bases between the two ends.

The genes are TRBV6-5 and TRBJ2-7, with D possibly matching TRBD2 (6 bases). CDR1 is MNHEY, CDR2 SVGAGI, per germline. This CDR3 region has 12 residues. V gave up 6 bases and J gave up 2 bases, with 8 bases separating them. CDR3 sequence (DNA): TGTGCCAGCAGGGGGAGGCCCTACGAGCAGTACTTC. This encodes CASRGRPYEQYF.

The genes are TRBV30 and TRBJ2-3; 10 positions match TRBD2. The germline V gene encodes CDR1 GTSNPN and CDR2 SVGIG (reference sequence). This CDR3 is 16 amino acids long. J gave up 3 bases and V 1 base, and 7 bases lay outside the gene matches. The CDR3 reads CAWSDEREGGTDTQYF. The DNA for the CDR3 is TGTGCCTGGAGTGATGAGCGGGAGGGTGGAACAGATACGCAGTATTTT.

The V and J genes are TRBV7-7 and TRBJ2-7, with D possibly matching TRBD2 (5 bases). The CDR3 totals 13 residues. V lost 2 bases, J lost 7 bases, and 12 bases lay in between. CDR1 is SSHAT and CDR2 is FNYEAQ in the germline V gene (reference sequence). The CDR3 reads CASSLLSGQEQYF. In DNA, the CDR3 is TGTGCCAGCAGCTTATTAAGCGGTCAGGAGCAGTACTTC.

V and J are TRBV7-3 and TRBJ2-3, with D hard to call. Germline CDR1 SGHTA, CDR2 FQGTGA. There are 14 residues in the CDR3. Trimming removed 5 bases at V and 2 bases at J, with 11 bases between. The CDR3 DNA reads as TGTGCCAGCAGCCCTTTGTCTAACACAGATACGCAGTATTTT. Translation: CASSPLSNTDTQYF.

V is TRBV28 and J is TRBJ2-3; TRBD2 agrees at 7 bases. V shed 4 bases, J shed 2 bases, and the junction held 9 bases outside the gene matches. This CDR3 spans 16 amino acids. Germline V gives CDR1 MDHEN, CDR2 SYDVKM. The CDR3: CASSWGGAGTTDTQYF. The CDR3 DNA reads TGTGCCAGCAGTTGGGGGGGAGCGGGGACCACAGATACGCAGTATTTT.

The chain carries TRBV5-1 and TRBJ2-2; D not certain. Germline V gives CDR1 SGHRS, CDR2 YFSETQ. The V end lost 3 bases, the J end lost 6 bases, and 12 bases lay between the germline ends. This CDR3 is built from 14 residues. CDR3 loop: CASSSNSASGELFF. The CDR3 DNA is TGCGCCAGCAGCTCCAACAGTGCATCCGGGGAGCTGTTTTTT.

This clone turned up a few times. The chain is built from TRBV30 and TRBJ1-6, with D unclear. Germline CDR1 and CDR2: GTSNPN and SVGIG (reference sequence). Trimming pared 3 bases from V and 9 bases from J, leaving 12 bases between. This CDR3 spans 13 amino acids. The CDR3 spells CAWSPGRGSPLHF. The CDR3 DNA is TGTGCCTGGAGCCCTGGACGGGGTTCACCCCTCCACTTT.

The J gene is TRBJ2-3, the V gene TRBV10-3; D ambiguous. CDR3 size: 14 residues. Per the germline V gene, CDR1 is ENHRY and CDR2 is SYGVKD. V gave up 3 bases and J gave up 2 bases, with 9 bases separating them. The CDR3 coding sequence is TGTGCCATCAGTGATAACCTATACACAGATACGCAGTATTTT. Its translation: CAISDNLYTDTQYF.

The chain is built from TRBV4-1 and TRBJ2-3, with D possibly being TRBD2 (6 bases). CDR1 MGHRA and CDR2 YSYEKL come from the germline V gene. The CDR3 is 16 amino acids. The V and J ends lost 8 bases and 5 bases respectively, with 23 bases between them. CDR3 amino acids: CASQITAGTRIDTQYF. CDR3 nucleotides: TGCGCCAGCCAGATTACGGCGGGGACCAGAATAGATACGCAGTATTTT.

V usage is TRBV6-5 and J usage is TRBJ2-5, with unresolved D. CDR1 is MNHEY, CDR2 SVGAGI, per germline. The CDR3 contains 14 residues. V lost 7 bases to trimming and J lost 1 base, with 13 bases between them. The CDR3 DNA reads TGTGCCAGCACCCGATCCAGTGCCCAAGAGACCCAGTACTTC. As protein: CASTRSSAQETQYF.

This rearrangement joins TRBV18 to TRBJ1-2, with a tentative D call TRBD1 (6 bases). The V end was cut by 6 bases, the J end by 2 bases, with 19 bases between. Germline V lookup: CDR1 KGHSH, CDR2 LQKENI. This CDR3 region has 16 residues. Here the CDR3 DNA reads TGTGCCAGCTCCCAAGTCCCAGGGGCAGGGAACTATGGCTACACCTTC. Translation: CASSQVPGAGNYGYTF.

This clone was seen once. The chain joins TRBV5-1 to TRBJ1-6, with 9 bases identical to TRBD1. The ends lost 2 bases at V and 8 bases at J; junction bases unmatched: 5. CDR3 length: 15 residues. Germline CDR1 and CDR2: SGHRS and YFSETQ. As DNA, the CDR3 is TGCGCCAGCAGCTTAGGGACAGGGAGGTATTCACCCCTCCACTTT. Translation: CASSLGTGRYSPLHF.

This clone appeared a few times. The chain joins TRBV5-1 to TRBJ1-5; TRBD1 might be the D (6 bases). Germline V gene lookup returns CDR1 SGHRS and CDR2 YFSETQ. V dropped 4 bases and J dropped 0 bases, with 11 bases sitting between them. CDR3 length: 15 residues. The CDR3 nucleotides read TGCGCCAGCAGCCCTGGACAGTATAGCAATCAGCCCCAGCATTTT. Protein: CASSPGQYSNQPQHF.

The sample holds one count of this clone. The chain joins TRBV15 to TRBJ2-3; TRBD2 aligns across 10 bases. This CDR3 has 16 residues. The V and J ends lost 3 bases and 6 bases, in that order; junction bases with no gene match: 9. Germline CDR1 LNHNV, CDR2 YYDKDF (reference sequence). CDR3 sequence (DNA): TGTGCCACCAGCAGTGAGAAGCGGGAGGGCTTGGATACGCAGTATTTT. Its translation is CATSSEKREGLDTQYF.

V gene TRBV4-1 combines with J gene TRBJ1-4; D is perhaps TRBD1 (5 bases). Trimming took off 0 bases at V and 7 bases at J, with 12 bases between the two ends. CDR1 and CDR2 (germline): MGHRA, YSYEKL. This CDR3 is built from 15 residues. The CDR3 spells CASSQDWGRGEKLFF. CDR3 nucleotide sequence: TGCGCCAGCAGCCAAGATTGGGGTAGGGGTGAAAAACTGTTTTTT.